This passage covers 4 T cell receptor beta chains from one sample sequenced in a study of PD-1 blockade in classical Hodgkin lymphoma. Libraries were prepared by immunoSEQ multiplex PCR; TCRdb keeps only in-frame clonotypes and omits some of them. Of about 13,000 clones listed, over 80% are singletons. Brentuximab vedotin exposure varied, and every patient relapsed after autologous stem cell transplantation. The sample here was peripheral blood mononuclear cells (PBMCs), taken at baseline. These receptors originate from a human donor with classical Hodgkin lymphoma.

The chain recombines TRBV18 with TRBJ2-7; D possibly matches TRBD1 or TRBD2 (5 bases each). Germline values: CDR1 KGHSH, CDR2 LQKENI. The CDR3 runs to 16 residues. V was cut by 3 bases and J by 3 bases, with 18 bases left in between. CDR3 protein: CASSPFPPGTGYEQYF. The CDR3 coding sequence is TGTGCCAGCTCACCCTTCCCTCCGGGGACGGGCTACGAGCAGTACTTC. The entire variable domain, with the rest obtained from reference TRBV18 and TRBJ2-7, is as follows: NAGVMQNPRHLVRRRGQEARLRCSPMKGHSHVYWYRQLPEEGLKFMVYLQKENIIDESGMPKERFSAEFPKEGPSILRIQQVVRGDSAAYFCASSPFPPGTGYEQYFGPGTRLTVT.

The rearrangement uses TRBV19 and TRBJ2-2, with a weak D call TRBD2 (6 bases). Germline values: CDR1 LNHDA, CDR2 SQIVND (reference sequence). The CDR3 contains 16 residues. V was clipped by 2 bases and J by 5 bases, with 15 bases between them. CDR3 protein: CASSIRGIRGTGELFF. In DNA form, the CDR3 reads TGTGCCAGTAGTATACGGGGGATAAGGGGTACCGGGGAGCTGTTTTTT. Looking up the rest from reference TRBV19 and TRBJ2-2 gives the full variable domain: DGGITQSPKYLFRKEGQNVTLSCEQNLNHDAMYWYRQDPGQGLRLIYYSQIVNDFQKGDIAEGYSVSREKKESFPLTVTSAQKNPTAFYLCASSIRGIRGTGELFFGEGSRLTVL.

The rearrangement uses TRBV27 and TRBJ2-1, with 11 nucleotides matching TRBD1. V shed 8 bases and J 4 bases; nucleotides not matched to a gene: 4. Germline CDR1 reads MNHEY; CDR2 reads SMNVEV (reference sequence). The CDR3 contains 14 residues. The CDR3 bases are TGTGCCAGCTACGGACAGGGGGCTTACAATGAGCAGTTCTTC. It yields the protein CASYGQGAYNEQFF.

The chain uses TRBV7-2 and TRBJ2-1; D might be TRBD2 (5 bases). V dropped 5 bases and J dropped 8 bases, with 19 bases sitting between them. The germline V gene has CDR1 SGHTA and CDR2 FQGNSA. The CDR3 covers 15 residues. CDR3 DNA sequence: TGTGCCAGCAGCCCTCGGACTGGCCTTCGGGATGAGCAGTTCTTC. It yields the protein CASSPRTGLRDEQFF.